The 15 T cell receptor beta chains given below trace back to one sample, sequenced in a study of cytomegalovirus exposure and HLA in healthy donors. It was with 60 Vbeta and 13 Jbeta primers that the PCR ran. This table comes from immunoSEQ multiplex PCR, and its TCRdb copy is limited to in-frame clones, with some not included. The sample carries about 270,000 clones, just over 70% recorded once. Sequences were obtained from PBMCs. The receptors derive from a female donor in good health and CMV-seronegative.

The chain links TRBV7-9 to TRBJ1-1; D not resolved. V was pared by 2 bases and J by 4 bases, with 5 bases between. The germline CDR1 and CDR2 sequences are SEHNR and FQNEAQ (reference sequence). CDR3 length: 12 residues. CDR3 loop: CASSLISTEAFF. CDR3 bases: TGTGCCAGCAGCTTAATCTCCACTGAAGCTTTCTTT.

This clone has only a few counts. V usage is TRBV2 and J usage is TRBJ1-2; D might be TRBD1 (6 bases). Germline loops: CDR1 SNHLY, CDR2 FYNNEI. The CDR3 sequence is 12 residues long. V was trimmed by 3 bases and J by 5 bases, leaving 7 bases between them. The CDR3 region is CASSETGYGYTF. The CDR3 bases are TGTGCCAGCAGTGAGACAGGTTATGGCTACACCTTC.

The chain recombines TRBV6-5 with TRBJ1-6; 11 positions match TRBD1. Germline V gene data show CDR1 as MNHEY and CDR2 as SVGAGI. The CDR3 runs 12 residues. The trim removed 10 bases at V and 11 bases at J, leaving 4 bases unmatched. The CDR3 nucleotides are TGTGCCACCGGGACAGGGGGTCCACCCCTCCACTTT. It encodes CATGTGGPPLHF.

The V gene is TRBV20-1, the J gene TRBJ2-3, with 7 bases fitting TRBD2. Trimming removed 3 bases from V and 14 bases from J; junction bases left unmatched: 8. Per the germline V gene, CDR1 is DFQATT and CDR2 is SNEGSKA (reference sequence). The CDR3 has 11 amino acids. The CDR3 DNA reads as TGCAGTGCTAGCGAACTAGCGATCTTGTATTTT. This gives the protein CSASELAILYF.

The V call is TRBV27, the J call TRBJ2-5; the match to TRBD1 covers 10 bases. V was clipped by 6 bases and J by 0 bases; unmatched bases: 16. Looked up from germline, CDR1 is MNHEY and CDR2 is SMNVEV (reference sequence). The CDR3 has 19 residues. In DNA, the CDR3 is TGTGCCAGCAGGGCCCGTGGGACAGGGGTGGGACGAGACCAAGAGACCCAGTACTTC. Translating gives CASRARGTGVGRDQETQYF.

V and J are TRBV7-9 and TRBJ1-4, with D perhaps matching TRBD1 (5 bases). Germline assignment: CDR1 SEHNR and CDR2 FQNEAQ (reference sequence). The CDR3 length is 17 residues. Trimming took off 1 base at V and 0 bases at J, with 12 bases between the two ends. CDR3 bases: TGTGCCAGCAGCTTAGGGAGGGGATTATCAACTAATGAAAAACTGTTTTTT. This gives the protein CASSLGRGLSTNEKLFF.

The CDR3 bases are TGTGCCAGCAGATCTACAGGGGCTGGGGCCAACGTCCTGACTTTC. Protein product: CASRSTGAGANVLTF. The chain couples TRBV7-3 to TRBJ2-6; 7 nucleotides agree with TRBD1. The V gene end was trimmed by 6 bases and the J gene end by 2 bases; junction bases not matched to a gene: 4. The germline gives CDR1 SGHTA, CDR2 FQGTGA. This CDR3 contains 15 residues.

CDR3 in DNA: TGTGCCAGCAGTAAAGCCTTGGCGGTCTCTAATGAAAAACTGTTTTTT. Amino acids: CASSKALAVSNEKLFF. The chain recombines TRBV11-3 with TRBJ1-4; D uncertain. This CDR3 has 16 residues. V was pared by 6 bases and J by 3 bases, with 17 bases between. Germline values: CDR1 SGHNT, CDR2 YENEEA.

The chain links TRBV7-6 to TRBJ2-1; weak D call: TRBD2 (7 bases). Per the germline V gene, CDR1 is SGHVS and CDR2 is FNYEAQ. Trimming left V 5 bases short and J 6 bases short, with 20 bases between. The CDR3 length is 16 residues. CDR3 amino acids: CASSRRGGAGVNEQFF. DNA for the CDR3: TGTGCCAGCAGCCGAAGGGGGGGGGCAGGGGTCAATGAGCAGTTCTTC.

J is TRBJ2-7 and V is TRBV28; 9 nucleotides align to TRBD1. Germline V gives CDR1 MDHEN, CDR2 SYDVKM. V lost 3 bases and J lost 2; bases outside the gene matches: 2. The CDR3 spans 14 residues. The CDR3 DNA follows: TGTGCCAGCAGTTTCAGGGACAGGGCCTACGAGCAGTACTTC. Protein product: CASSFRDRAYEQYF.

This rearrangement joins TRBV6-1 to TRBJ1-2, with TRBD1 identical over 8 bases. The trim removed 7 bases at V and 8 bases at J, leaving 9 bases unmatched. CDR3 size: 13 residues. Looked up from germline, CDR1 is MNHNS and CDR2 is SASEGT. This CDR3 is CASTPRGLRGYTF. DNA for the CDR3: TGTGCCAGCACTCCCAGGGGGCTACGAGGCTACACCTTC.

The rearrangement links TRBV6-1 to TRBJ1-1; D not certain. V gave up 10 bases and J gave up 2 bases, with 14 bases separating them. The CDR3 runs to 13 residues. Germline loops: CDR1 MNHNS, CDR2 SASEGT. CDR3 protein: CATRTGSNTEAFF. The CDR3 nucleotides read TGTGCCACCCGGACGGGGAGCAACACTGAAGCTTTCTTT.

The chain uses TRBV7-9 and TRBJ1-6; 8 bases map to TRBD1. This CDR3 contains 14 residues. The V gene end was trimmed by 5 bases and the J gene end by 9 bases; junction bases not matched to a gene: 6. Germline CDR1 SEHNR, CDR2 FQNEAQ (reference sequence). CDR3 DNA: TGTGCCAGCAGCGTGGACAGGGAAAGTTCACCCCTCCACTTT. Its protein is CASSVDRESSPLHF.

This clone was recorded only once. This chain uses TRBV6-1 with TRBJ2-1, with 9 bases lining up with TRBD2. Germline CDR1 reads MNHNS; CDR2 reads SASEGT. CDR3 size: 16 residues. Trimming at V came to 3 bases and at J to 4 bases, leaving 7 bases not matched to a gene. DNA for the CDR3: TGTGCCAGCAGTGATCTTGGGACTAGCAGTTACAATGAGCAGTTCTTC. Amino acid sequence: CASSDLGTSSYNEQFF.

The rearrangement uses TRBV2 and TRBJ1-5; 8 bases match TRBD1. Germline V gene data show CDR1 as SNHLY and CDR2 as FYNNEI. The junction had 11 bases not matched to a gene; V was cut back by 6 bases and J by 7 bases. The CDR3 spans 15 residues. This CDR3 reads CASRGTGGEGQPQHF. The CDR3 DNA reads TGTGCCAGCAGGGGTACAGGGGGAGAAGGCCAGCCCCAGCATTTT.